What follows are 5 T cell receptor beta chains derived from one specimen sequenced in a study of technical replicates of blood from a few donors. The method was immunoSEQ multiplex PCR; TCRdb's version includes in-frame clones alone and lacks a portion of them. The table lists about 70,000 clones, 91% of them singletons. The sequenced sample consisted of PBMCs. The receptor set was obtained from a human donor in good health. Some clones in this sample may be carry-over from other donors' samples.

In DNA, the CDR3 is TGCGCCAGCAGCCCTTTGGCGGGGGGCGACTATGGCTACACCTTC. Amino acids: CASSPLAGGDYGYTF. This chain joins TRBV4-1 and TRBJ1-2, with a tentative D call TRBD1 (6 bases). CDR1 is MGHRA, CDR2 YSYEKL, per germline. This CDR3 is 15 amino acids long. The ends were cut back, 4 bases at V and 3 bases at J, with 15 bases in the middle.

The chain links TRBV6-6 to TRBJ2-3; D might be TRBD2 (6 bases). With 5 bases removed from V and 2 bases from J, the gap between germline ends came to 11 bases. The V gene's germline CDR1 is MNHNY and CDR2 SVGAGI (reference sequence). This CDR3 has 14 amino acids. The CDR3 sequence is CASSTGLYTDTQYF. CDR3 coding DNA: TGTGCCAGCAGTACGGGACTCTACACAGATACGCAGTATTTT.

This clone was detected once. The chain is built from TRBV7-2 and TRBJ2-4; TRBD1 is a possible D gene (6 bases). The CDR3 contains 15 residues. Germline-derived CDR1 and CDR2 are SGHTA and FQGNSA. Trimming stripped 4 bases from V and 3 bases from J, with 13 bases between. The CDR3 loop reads CASSSTGFGKNIQYF. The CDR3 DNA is TGTGCCAGCAGCTCGACAGGTTTCGGCAAAAACATTCAGTACTTC.

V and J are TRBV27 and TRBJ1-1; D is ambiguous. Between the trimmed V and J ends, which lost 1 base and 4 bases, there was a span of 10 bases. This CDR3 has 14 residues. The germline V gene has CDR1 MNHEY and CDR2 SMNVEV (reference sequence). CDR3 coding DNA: TGTGCCAGCAGTTTATATGCTATCGGCACTGAAGCTTTCTTT. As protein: CASSLYAIGTEAFF.

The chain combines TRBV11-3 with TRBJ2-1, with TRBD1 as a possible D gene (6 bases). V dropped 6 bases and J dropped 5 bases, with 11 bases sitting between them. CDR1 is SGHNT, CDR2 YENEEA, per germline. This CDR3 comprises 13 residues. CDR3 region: CASSSTGNNEQFF. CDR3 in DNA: TGTGCCAGCAGTAGTACAGGGAACAATGAGCAGTTCTTC.